The clone carrying this T cell receptor beta chain came up many times. Its antigen is still unknown. CDR3 size: 15 residues. J gave up 4 bases and V 2 bases, and 3 bases lay outside the gene matches. CDR1 and CDR2 (germline): MNHEY, SMNVEV (reference sequence). The data are from a study of human T cells and chemical hapten exposure. Time point noted: patch test 1, 2 weeks after DPC sensitization. The treatment: therapeutic diphenylcyclopropenone sensitization with weekly scalp DPC. TCRdb recomputed calls from the RACE reads with MiXCR, one row per CDR3 protein. The sample gives about 120,000 distinct CDR3 sequences, roughly 15% of which show up once; roughly 0.92% is in the top ten. The study, taken as a whole, reports: Expanded TCRs grouped into significantly more large CDR3 similarity clusters than controls produced. Those TCRs sitting above 1 in 1000 frequency stayed the same with DPC sensitization.

The source of this sequence is a man aged 18 to 35 with alopecia areata. Some clones in this sample may be carry-over from other donors' samples. The chain is built from TRBV27 and TRBJ1-1; TRBD1 aligns across 11 bases. Sequencing used whole blood, obtained in connection with sensitization to the hapten diphenylcyclopropenone (DPC). The CDR3 reads CASSLEGTGGTEAFF. DNA for the CDR3: TGTGCCAGCAGTTTAGAAGGGACAGGGGGCACTGAAGCTTTCTTT.